Each of the 15 T cell receptor beta chains below was sequenced from the same sample in a study of beta chain features in type 1 diabetes. Every isolated RNA sample was fully reverse transcribed, so sequencing captured expressed TCRB transcripts. Assay used: immunoSEQ multiplex PCR; TCRdb lists only in-frame clones, some missing. This table has hundreds of thousands of clones, about a sixth appearing once. Specimen: naive CD4+ T cells from blood. Receptors were obtained from a man between 18 and 35 years old in good health.

The rearrangement uses TRBV20-1 and TRBJ1-1; D unresolved. This CDR3 has 10 amino acids. Trimming stripped 5 bases from V and 11 bases from J, with 12 bases between. Germline V gives CDR1 DFQATT, CDR2 SNEGSKA (reference sequence). CDR3 coding DNA: TGCAGTGCTGACCAGGCGCTGGCTTTCTTT. Residues: CSADQALAFF.

This clone was seen more than once but under ten times. This sequence joins TRBV19 and TRBJ2-1, with D perhaps matching TRBD2 (6 bases). The CDR3 sequence is 16 residues long. The V gene lost 5 bases and the J gene lost 4 bases, with 18 bases spanning the gap. Germline loops: CDR1 LNHDA, CDR2 SQIVND (reference sequence). The CDR3 is CASSWTGAGPYNEQFF. For the CDR3, the DNA is TGTGCCAGTAGTTGGACTGGTGCGGGACCATACAATGAGCAGTTCTTC.

In the case of this clone: At one end, the junction sequence differs from germline, possibly due to a read error. The rearrangement uses TRBV9 and TRBJ2-1; 9 bases align to TRBD2. The CDR3 runs to 15 residues. The germline V gene has CDR1 SGDLS and CDR2 YYNGEE. The CDR3 region is CARSVGRGGYNEQFF. The CDR3 DNA is TGTGCCCGCAGCGTAGGGCGGGGGGGGTACAATGAGCAGTTCTTC.

This clone was counted only a few times. The CDR3 nucleotides are TGTGCCAGCAGTTACTCAGCAGCCTCCTACGAGCAGTACTTC. Translated: CASSYSAASYEQYF. The rearrangement links TRBV6-5 to TRBJ2-7; D is uncertain. The CDR3 is made up of 14 amino acids. Germline V gives CDR1 MNHEY, CDR2 SVGAGI. V was clipped by 0 bases and J by 0 bases, with 6 bases between them.

This clone showed up just a few times. This chain joins TRBV5-4 and TRBJ2-2; 14 bases fit TRBD2. There are 16 residues in the CDR3. The germline V gene encodes CDR1 SGHNT and CDR2 YYREEE (reference sequence). J gave up 6 bases and V 4 bases, and 5 bases lay outside the gene matches. The CDR3 DNA sequence: TGTGCCAGCAGCCCCGGACTAGCGGGAGGAGCCGGGGAGCTGTTTTTT. This sequence encodes CASSPGLAGGAGELFF.

V is TRBV27 and J is TRBJ1-2; D remains unclear. V was shortened by 0 bases and J by 2 bases, with 10 bases between the two germline ends. This CDR3 spans 15 amino acids. Germline V gene data show CDR1 as MNHEY and CDR2 as SMNVEV (reference sequence). The CDR3 loop is CASSLSLGSNYGYTF. The CDR3 DNA reads as TGTGCCAGCAGTTTATCACTGGGTTCGAACTATGGCTACACCTTC.

This clone appeared a few times. The rearrangement links TRBV27 to TRBJ2-5; D not resolved. The CDR3 is 18 residues long. CDR1 and CDR2 (germline): MNHEY, SMNVEV (reference sequence). V was cut by 5 bases and J by 2 bases, with 24 bases left in between. CDR3 in DNA: TGTGCCAGCAGTCCACTCTTCGGGTCTGCGAGAAAACAAGAGACCCAGTACTTC. This sequence encodes CASSPLFGSARKQETQYF.

This clone was observed a handful of times. The chain recombines TRBV5-1 with TRBJ2-3; D is possibly TRBD1 (5 bases). This CDR3 has 15 residues. Germline loops: CDR1 SGHRS, CDR2 YFSETQ. V gave up 4 bases and J gave up 3 bases, with 15 bases separating them. The CDR3: CASSLQAAGTDTQYF. The DNA for the CDR3 is TGCGCCAGCAGCCTCCAGGCGGCAGGGACAGATACGCAGTATTTT.

This clone was counted between two and nine times. The rearrangement uses TRBV19 and TRBJ2-7; D remains unclear. CDR3 length equals 12 residues. Germline-derived CDR1 and CDR2 are LNHDA and SQIVND (reference sequence). The V and J ends lost 10 bases and 3 bases respectively, with 13 bases between them. The CDR3 DNA is TGTGCCACCGCCTCTGTACTCTACGAGCAGTACTTC. Its translation is CATASVLYEQYF. Combining the CDR3 with reference TRBV19 and TRBJ2-7 gives the whole variable domain DGGITQSPKYLFRKEGQNVTLSCEQNLNHDAMYWYRQDPGQGLRLIYYSQIVNDFQKGDIAEGYSVSREKKESFPLTVTSAQKNPTAFYLCATASVLYEQYFGPGTRLTVT.

This clone was seen only a few times. The junction shows a germline mismatch at one end, possibly a read error. V gene TRBV10-3 combines with J gene TRBJ2-3; no clear D gene. There are 14 residues in the CDR3. The germline gives CDR1 ENHRY, CDR2 SYGVKD. The CDR3 DNA is TGTGCCAGCAGTTATTCAGCTAGCACAGATACGCAGTATTTT. Protein product: CASSYSASTDTQYF.

This clone showed up just a few times. This chain joins TRBV10-3 and TRBJ1-4; weak D call: TRBD1 (5 bases). The V and J ends lost 10 bases and 5 bases respectively, with 17 bases between them. The CDR3 has 14 amino acids. Germline lookup yields CDR1 ENHRY and CDR2 SYGVKD. CDR3 DNA sequence: TGTGCCACCTCTGCCGCACAGGAAAATGAAAAACTGTTTTTT. Translating it yields CATSAAQENEKLFF.

The chain is built from TRBV7-2 and TRBJ2-1; 7 positions agree with TRBD1. The CDR3 extends over 14 amino acids. The junction had 2 bases not matched to a gene; V was cut back by 3 bases and J by 3 bases. Germline V gene sequence: CDR1 SGHTA, CDR2 FQGNSA. The CDR3 is CASSFRDSYNEQFF. The DNA for the CDR3 is TGTGCCAGCAGCTTCCGGGACAGCTACAATGAGCAGTTCTTC.

This chain's CDR3 is CASSLHDREYEQYF. DNA of the CDR3: TGTGCCAGCAGCCTACATGACAGGGAGTACGAGCAGTACTTC. The chain is built from TRBV28 and TRBJ2-7; 7 positions match TRBD1. After removal of 6 bases from V and 4 bases from J, the junction contained 9 bases not matched to a gene. This CDR3 has 14 amino acids. CDR1 MDHEN and CDR2 SYDVKM come from the germline V gene.

This clone has a handful of counts. The rearrangement links TRBV28 to TRBJ1-2, with 8 bases identical to TRBD1. CDR3 length equals 14 residues. Germline lookup yields CDR1 MDHEN and CDR2 SYDVKM. The V segment lost 10 bases and the J segment 2 bases; nucleotides outside the gene matches: 9. The CDR3 DNA reads as TGTGCCATCAAGACAGGGGTTGGGAACTATGGCTACACCTTC. It specifies CAIKTGVGNYGYTF.

This chain uses TRBV7-2 with TRBJ1-5; no reliable D call. The CDR3 contains 14 residues. Germline lookup yields CDR1 SGHTA and CDR2 FQGNSA. V lost 6 bases to trimming and J lost 6 bases, with 15 bases between them. The CDR3 DNA reads TGTGCCAGCAGGCCCTCTTCCGGCGGTCAGCCCCAGCATTTT. Translation: CASRPSSGGQPQHF.